The subject of this entry is one T cell receptor (beta chain). What it binds is unknown. This sample is drawn from a study of cytomegalovirus exposure and HLA in healthy donors. Findings and limits, study-wide: CMV serostatus was the only recorded immune exposure for donors. A highly shared variant cluster was judged a likely technical artifact. Later analysis found that TCR beta chains associated with HLA were more clonally expanded than other, equally common chains.

The PCR made use of 60 Vbeta and 13 Jbeta primers. Libraries were prepared by immunoSEQ multiplex PCR; TCRdb keeps only in-frame clonotypes and omits some of them. The sample contains about 270,000 clones, under 80% of which appear only once. The CDR3 sequence is 16 residues long. The V segment lost 1 base and the J segment 5 bases; nucleotides outside the gene matches: 8. Germline lookup yields CDR1 SGHNT and CDR2 YENEEA. The chain is built from TRBV11-3 and TRBJ2-7, with 10 positions matching TRBD2. Sequencing was done on a sample of PBMCs. The clonotype comes from a female donor in good health and CMV-seronegative. The CDR3 DNA follows: TGTGCCAGCAGCTTAGGCCAGAGCGGGAGGGCCCACGAGCAGTACTTC. The encoded protein is CASSLGQSGRAHEQYF.